These T cell receptor beta chains were read from a single sample in a study of blood T cell repertoires in COVID-19. Profiled with immunoSEQ multiplex PCR; TCRdb holds only in-frame clones, not every one. The table shows approximately 150,000 clones, with approximately 87% occurring only once. The sample was peripheral blood. These receptors came from a man in his 70s with active COVID-19. Each CDR3 is given without its conserved first and last residue. The order of the fields is V gene, J gene, CDR3 protein.

v_call: TRBV7-8; j_call: TRBJ1-3; cdr3_aa: ASSQQQPISGNTIY
v_call: TRBV25-1; j_call: TRBJ2-6; cdr3_aa: ASREGGLGANVLT
v_call: TRBV5-1; j_call: TRBJ2-7; cdr3_aa: ASAWVTGGEQY
v_call: TRBV24-1; j_call: TRBJ2-1; cdr3_aa: ATSDFSPGSQGEQF
v_call: TRBV7-3; j_call: TRBJ1-2; cdr3_aa: ASSLTRTEGGYT
v_call: TRBV5-4; j_call: TRBJ1-2; cdr3_aa: ASSLVGAPGGYT
v_call: TRBV4-2; j_call: TRBJ2-1; cdr3_aa: ASSQVALAGADNEQF
v_call: TRBV19; j_call: TRBJ2-5; cdr3_aa: ASSTLQGAETQY
v_call: TRBV2; j_call: TRBJ1-1; cdr3_aa: ASSLQGNTEAF
v_call: TRBV6-5; j_call: TRBJ1-6; cdr3_aa: ARGGDLNSPLH
v_call: TRBV1; j_call: TRBJ1-5; cdr3_aa: TSSQAGVRGGSQPQH
v_call: TRBV2; j_call: TRBJ2-1; cdr3_aa: ASSQGDEQF
v_call: TRBV2; j_call: TRBJ2-5; cdr3_aa: ASSEGVAGGQETQY
v_call: TRBV2; j_call: TRBJ2-1; cdr3_aa: ASMRLAGGEQF
v_call: TRBV11-2; j_call: TRBJ2-7; cdr3_aa: ASSFAGASSYEQY
v_call: TRBV5-5; j_call: TRBJ1-5; cdr3_aa: ASSSQGINQPQH
v_call: TRBV6-5; j_call: TRBJ2-7; cdr3_aa: ASSYFPGPEYEQY
v_call: TRBV11-2; j_call: TRBJ1-1; cdr3_aa: ASSLEGGRGTEAF
v_call: TRBV6-1; j_call: TRBJ2-7; cdr3_aa: ASSEGQVLGLVNYEQY
v_call: TRBV30; j_call: TRBJ1-5; cdr3_aa: AWSVQGAGSNQPQH
v_call: TRBV6-2/TRBV6-3; j_call: TRBJ2-1; cdr3_aa: ASSYSLLATSGNNEQF
v_call: TRBV5-4; j_call: TRBJ2-7; cdr3_aa: ASSLARGEGNEQY
v_call: TRBV5-1; j_call: TRBJ2-2; cdr3_aa: ASSLGTQPGTSGTVLF
v_call: TRBV7-3; j_call: TRBJ2-1; cdr3_aa: ASSSQGQGINNEQF
v_call: TRBV13; j_call: TRBJ2-6; cdr3_aa: ASSPLAGVGANVLT
v_call: TRBV2; j_call: TRBJ2-1; cdr3_aa: ASSEALGGRARSSYNEQF
v_call: TRBV11-2; j_call: TRBJ2-1; cdr3_aa: ASSLAGGENNEQF
v_call: TRBV6-1; j_call: TRBJ2-2; cdr3_aa: ASSEAESRRPLNTGELF
v_call: TRBV28; j_call: TRBJ2-5; cdr3_aa: ASRSLAGGGGETQY
v_call: TRBV7-9; j_call: TRBJ2-5; cdr3_aa: ASSLVGDETQY
v_call: TRBV19; j_call: TRBJ1-5; cdr3_aa: ASSTTTGVVYQPQH
v_call: TRBV28; j_call: TRBJ2-1; cdr3_aa: ASRRLAGVDYNEQF
v_call: TRBV15; j_call: TRBJ2-1; cdr3_aa: ATSSHEYITSGSYNEQF
v_call: TRBV7-3; j_call: TRBJ1-1; cdr3_aa: ASSRLGPTEAF
v_call: TRBV5-1; j_call: TRBJ2-2; cdr3_aa: ASSPGQGGDTGELF
v_call: TRBV5-4; j_call: TRBJ2-3; cdr3_aa: ASSSGGTGGTDTQY
v_call: TRBV27; j_call: TRBJ1-2; cdr3_aa: ASSTGHSGYGYT